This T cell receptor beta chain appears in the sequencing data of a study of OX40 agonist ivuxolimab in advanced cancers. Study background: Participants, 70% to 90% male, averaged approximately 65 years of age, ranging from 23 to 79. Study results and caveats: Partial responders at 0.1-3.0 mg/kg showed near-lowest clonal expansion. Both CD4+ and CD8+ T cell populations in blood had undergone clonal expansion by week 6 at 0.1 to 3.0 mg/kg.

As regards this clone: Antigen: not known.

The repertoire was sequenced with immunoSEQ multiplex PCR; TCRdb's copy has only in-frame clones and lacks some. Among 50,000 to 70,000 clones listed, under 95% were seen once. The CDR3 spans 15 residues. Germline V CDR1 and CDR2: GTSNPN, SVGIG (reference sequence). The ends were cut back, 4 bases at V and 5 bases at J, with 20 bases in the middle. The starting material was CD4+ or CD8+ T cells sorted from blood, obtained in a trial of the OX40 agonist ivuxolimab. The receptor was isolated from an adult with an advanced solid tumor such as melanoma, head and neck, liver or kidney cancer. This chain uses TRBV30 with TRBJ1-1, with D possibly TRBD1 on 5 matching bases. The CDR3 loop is CAWTPGFAGGTEAFF. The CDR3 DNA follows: TGTGCCTGGACCCCCGGATTTGCGGGGGGAACTGAAGCTTTCTTT.